The 28 T cell receptor beta chains listed next were all sequenced from one sample in a study of blood T cell repertoires in COVID-19. Repertoires were generated with immunoSEQ multiplex PCR, while TCRdb's copy carries only in-frame clones and drops some. The table records about 170,000 clones, about 86% of them present only once. The sequencing sample was made of peripheral blood. Receptors were obtained from an older woman with COVID-19, enrolled during active disease.

This sequence joins TRBV6-2 or TRBV6-3 and TRBJ2-1, with 9 bases that match TRBD2. In germline, CDR1 is MNHEY, CDR2 SVGEGT. The CDR3 loop spans 16 amino acids. V dropped 0 bases and J dropped 5; count of bases not matched to a gene: 5. The CDR3, as DNA: TGTGCCAGCAGTTACTCGCACTCTAGCGGGGACAATGAGCAGTTCTTC. Its translation is CASSYSHSSGDNEQFF.

The chain carries TRBV7-2 and TRBJ1-2; D remains ambiguous. CDR3 size: 13 residues. Trimming shortened V by 0 bases and J by 8 bases, and 10 bases separated the two germline ends. Germline-derived CDR1 and CDR2 are SGHTA and FQGNSA. The CDR3 DNA reads TGTGCCAGCAGCTTAGCTCTCTACCAAGGCTACACCTTC. This gives the protein CASSLALYQGYTF.

The chain combines TRBV28 with TRBJ1-1, with D perhaps TRBD1 (5 bases). Between the trimmed V and J ends, which lost 6 bases and 8 bases, there was a span of 22 bases. CDR1 MDHEN and CDR2 SYDVKM come from the germline V gene. The CDR3 contains 15 residues. CDR3: CASRLGGGPGGEAFF. Written as DNA, the CDR3 is TGTGCCAGCAGGTTGGGGGGGGGACCCGGCGGGGAAGCTTTCTTT.

This chain uses TRBV24-1 with TRBJ1-5; TRBD1 aligns across 8 bases. Losses at the gene ends were 7 bases for V and 6 bases for J; bases not matched to a gene: 10. The CDR3 is made up of 15 amino acids. CDR1 is KGHDR, CDR2 SFDVKD, per germline. The CDR3 DNA reads as TGTGCCACCAGACCGGACAGGGATGCCAGTCAGCCCCAGCATTTT. As protein: CATRPDRDASQPQHF.

This chain links TRBV5-1 with TRBJ2-3; perhaps TRBD1 as D (6 bases). The V end was cut by 10 bases, the J end by 0 bases, with 24 bases between. Germline V CDR1 and CDR2: SGHRS, YFSETQ. The CDR3 covers 17 residues. The CDR3 region is CASRLAPHRASTDTQYF. The CDR3 nucleotides read TGCGCCTCAAGATTGGCCCCCCACAGGGCTAGCACAGATACGCAGTATTTT.

The chain joins TRBV30 to TRBJ1-2; 12 bases are a match to TRBD1. The germline gives CDR1 GTSNPN, CDR2 SVGIG (reference sequence). The CDR3 runs to 15 residues. Trimming cost V 0 bases and J 8 bases; bases outside gene matches: 7. The CDR3: CAWSVGGQGAWGYTF. The DNA of the CDR3 is TGTGCCTGGAGTGTTGGGGGACAGGGGGCGTGGGGCTACACCTTC.

J is TRBJ1-2 and V is TRBV4-3; TRBD1 agrees at 10 bases. V lost 3 bases, J lost 4 bases, and 8 bases stayed unmatched. Per germline, CDR1 LGHNA and CDR2 YSLEER. There are 16 residues in the CDR3. The CDR3 DNA reads as TGCGCCAGCAGCCATCAGACAGGGGGCAGAGGCTATGGCTACACCTTC. Encoded protein: CASSHQTGGRGYGYTF.

The chain combines TRBV11-1 with TRBJ2-1, with D perhaps TRBD1 (6 bases). Germline V gene sequence: CDR1 SGHAT, CDR2 FQDESV (reference sequence). There are 15 residues in the CDR3. The germline V and J ends were trimmed by 5 bases and 0 bases, with 11 bases remaining between them. The DNA of the CDR3 is TGTGCCAGCAGCCCGGGACAAATCTCCTACAATGAGCAGTTCTTC. Translation gives CASSPGQISYNEQFF. Using reference TRBV11-1 and TRBJ2-1 for the parts outside the CDR3, the full variable domain is EAEVAQSPRYKITEKSQAVAFWCDPISGHATLYWYRQILGQGPELLVQFQDESVVDDSQLPKDRFSAERLKGVDSTLKIQPAELGDSAMYLCASSPGQISYNEQFFGPGTRLTVL.

The rearrangement links TRBV7-9 to TRBJ2-7; possibly TRBD1 for D (6 bases). The CDR3 runs to 15 residues. Germline assignment: CDR1 SEHNR and CDR2 FQNEAQ (reference sequence). V was shortened by 4 bases and J by 3 bases, with 16 bases between the two germline ends. For the CDR3, the DNA is TGTGCCAGCAGCTCCCGGGACACCCCCTTCTACGAGCAGTACTTC. Translation: CASSSRDTPFYEQYF.

The gene calls are TRBV7-2 and TRBJ2-7; TRBD2 matches at 12 bases. Trimming took 6 bases from V and 7 from J; bases not matched to a gene: 13. The CDR3 is made up of 16 amino acids. The germline V gene has CDR1 SGHTA and CDR2 FQGNSA. The CDR3 DNA sequence: TGTGCCAGCAGAGCGACTAGCGGGAGTTCCCTAATGGAGCAGTACTTC. Translating gives CASRATSGSSLMEQYF. Based on the CDR3 plus reference TRBV7-2 and TRBJ2-7, the full variable domain is GAGVSQSPSNKVTEKGKDVELRCDPISGHTALYWYRQSLGQGLEFLIYFQGNSAPDKSGLPSDRFSAERTGGSVSTLTIQRTQQEDSAVYLCASRATSGSSLMEQYFGPGTRLTVT.

This clone was seen a single time. V and J are TRBV7-9 and TRBJ2-1, with 11 nucleotides matching TRBD2. The CDR3 extends over 15 amino acids. V was pared by 5 bases and J by 6 bases, with 6 bases of the junction left unmatched. Germline loops: CDR1 SEHNR, CDR2 FQNEAQ (reference sequence). The CDR3 sequence is CASSKLAGEGNEQFF. The CDR3, as DNA: TGTGCCAGCAGCAAACTAGCGGGAGAGGGCAATGAGCAGTTCTTC.

V usage is TRBV18 and J usage is TRBJ2-7, with D unresolved. The germline V gene encodes CDR1 KGHSH and CDR2 LQKENI. The CDR3 sequence is 13 residues long. The V and J ends lost 0 bases and 4 bases respectively, with 7 bases between them. The CDR3 region is CASSPPSSYEQYF. Written as DNA, the CDR3 is TGTGCCAGCTCACCACCGAGTAGTTACGAGCAGTACTTC.

V and J are TRBV5-1 and TRBJ2-6; 9 bases fit TRBD1. The CDR3 contains 18 residues. Trimming at V came to 3 bases and at J to 4 bases, leaving 11 bases not matched to a gene. Germline values: CDR1 SGHRS, CDR2 YFSETQ. CDR3 nucleotides: TGCGCCAGCAGCTCGCGAGGGACAGGGTCTTGGGGGGCCAACGTCCTGACTTTC. This codes for CASSSRGTGSWGANVLTF.

The V gene is TRBV14, the J gene TRBJ1-2; 8 nucleotides align to TRBD1. Germline V lookup: CDR1 SGHDN, CDR2 FVKESK. The CDR3 is 16 residues long. V gave up 1 base and J gave up 4 bases; unmatched junction bases: 8. The CDR3 DNA follows: TGTGCCAGCAGCCAAGGGGACAGGATTCGGGCCTATGGCTACACCTTC. Protein product: CASSQGDRIRAYGYTF. Based on the CDR3 plus reference TRBV14 and TRBJ1-2, the full variable domain is EAGVTQFPSHSVIEKGQTVTLRCDPISGHDNLYWYRRVMGKEIKFLLHFVKESKQDESGMPNNRFLAERTGGTYSTLKVQPAELEDSGVYFCASSQGDRIRAYGYTFGSGTRLTVV.

The chain recombines TRBV12-5 with TRBJ2-7; tentative D call: TRBD2 (5 bases). V lost 1 base and J 3 bases, leaving 16 bases between the germline ends. The CDR3 sequence is 16 residues long. Germline loops: CDR1 LGHNT, CDR2 FRNRAP. The chain's CDR3 is CASGLAAGPYNYEQYF. CDR3 coding DNA: TGTGCTAGTGGTTTGGCCGCGGGTCCTTACAACTACGAGCAGTACTTC.

The V call is TRBV19, the J call TRBJ1-4; 12 bases are a match to TRBD1. V lost 6 bases, J lost 0 bases, and 8 bases stayed unmatched. This CDR3 is built from 18 residues. Looked up from germline, CDR1 is LNHDA and CDR2 is SQIVND (reference sequence). The CDR3 spells CASRAGTGGATTNEKLFF. DNA of the CDR3: TGTGCCAGTAGAGCCGGGACAGGGGGCGCGACAACTAATGAAAAACTGTTTTTT. The variable domain in full, completed from reference TRBV19 and TRBJ1-4, reads DGGITQSPKYLFRKEGQNVTLSCEQNLNHDAMYWYRQDPGQGLRLIYYSQIVNDFQKGDIAEGYSVSREKKESFPLTVTSAQKNPTAFYLCASRAGTGGATTNEKLFFGSGTQLSVL.

The chain uses TRBV19 and TRBJ2-3; TRBD1 matches 8 bases. CDR1 LNHDA and CDR2 SQIVND come from the germline V gene (reference sequence). Trimming took 7 bases from V and 5 from J; bases not matched to a gene: 8. CDR3 size: 14 residues. The CDR3 DNA reads TGTGCCAGTACCCCAAAGACAGGGGAAGATACGCAGTATTTT. Translated: CASTPKTGEDTQYF.

The V call is TRBV19, the J call TRBJ1-4, with TRBD1 matching over 8 bases. The CDR3 consists of 16 residues. Germline assignment: CDR1 LNHDA and CDR2 SQIVND (reference sequence). V shed 3 bases and J 10 bases; nucleotides not matched to a gene: 13. The CDR3 reads CASSIIPGGTVGKLFF. DNA for the CDR3: TGTGCCAGTAGTATTATTCCAGGGGGCACAGTTGGAAAACTGTTTTTT. Drawing the rest from reference TRBV19 and TRBJ1-4, the complete variable domain is DGGITQSPKYLFRKEGQNVTLSCEQNLNHDAMYWYRQDPGQGLRLIYYSQIVNDFQKGDIAEGYSVSREKKESFPLTVTSAQKNPTAFYLCASSIIPGGTVGKLFFGSGTQLSVL.

The table lists this clone with many counts. The V call is TRBV29-1, the J call TRBJ2-1; D possibly corresponds to TRBD1 (6 bases). The germline V gene has CDR1 SQVTM and CDR2 ANQGSEA. CDR3 length equals 14 residues. The germline V and J ends were trimmed by 4 bases and 4 bases, with 14 bases remaining between them. The CDR3 DNA sequence: TGCAGCGTTGGGCCCAGGACAGCTTACAATGAGCAGTTCTTC. Translated: CSVGPRTAYNEQFF.

This clone has just a few counts. The rearrangement joins TRBV27 to TRBJ1-5, with 7 nucleotides matching TRBD1. Germline V lookup: CDR1 MNHEY, CDR2 SMNVEV (reference sequence). The CDR3 extends over 15 amino acids. The ends lost 5 bases at V and 0 bases at J; junction bases unmatched: 4. The CDR3 loop reads CASSRGQSSNQPQHF. The CDR3 region has the DNA TGTGCCAGCAGTCGGGGACAGAGTAGCAATCAGCCCCAGCATTTT.

The chain links TRBV18 to TRBJ2-7; D unclear. The CDR3 covers 12 residues. In germline, CDR1 is KGHSH, CDR2 LQKENI. The ends were cut back, 1 base at V and 2 bases at J, with 3 bases in the middle. The CDR3 reads CASSPHTYEQYF. The CDR3 DNA sequence: TGTGCCAGCTCACCACACACCTACGAGCAGTACTTC. Variable domain in full (rest from reference TRBV18 and TRBJ2-7): NAGVMQNPRHLVRRRGQEARLRCSPMKGHSHVYWYRQLPEEGLKFMVYLQKENIIDESGMPKERFSAEFPKEGPSILRIQQVVRGDSAAYFCASSPHTYEQYFGPGTRLTVT.

This clone appeared once. The chain employs TRBV21-1 and TRBJ2-5; TRBD2, as called in the table, went unchecked against the DNA. TRBV21-1 is a recognized pseudogene. This CDR3 has 16 residues. The CDR3 spells CASSNKDGRAEETQYF. CDR3 bases: TGTGCCAGCAGCAACAAGGACGGGAGGGCGGAAGAGACCCAGTACTTC.

The V and J genes are TRBV27 and TRBJ1-4, with 8 positions matching TRBD1. This CDR3 region has 16 residues. Germline V gene lookup returns CDR1 MNHEY and CDR2 SMNVEV (reference sequence). V lost 1 base, J lost 7 bases, and 8 bases stayed unmatched. The CDR3 sequence: CASSLFGGQGPEKLFF. The DNA of the CDR3 is TGTGCCAGCAGTTTATTTGGAGGACAGGGACCTGAAAAACTGTTTTTT.

This clone was picked up one time. This sequence joins TRBV2 and TRBJ1-5; D call uncertain. V lost 8 bases to trimming and J lost 7 bases, with 9 bases between them. The CDR3 length is 11 residues. Germline V gives CDR1 SNHLY, CDR2 FYNNEI. The CDR3 DNA reads as TGTGCCAGCGGATTGAGGCAGCCCCAGCATTTT. Encoded protein: CASGLRQPQHF.

The chain recombines TRBV7-3 with TRBJ2-6; TRBD1 matches 8 bases. The CDR3 has 15 amino acids. The germline V gene has CDR1 SGHTA and CDR2 FQGTGA. The junction had 2 bases not matched to a gene; V was cut back by 5 bases and J by 2 bases. CDR3 DNA: TGTGCCAGCAGCCCACAGGGGGCTGGGGCCAACGTCCTGACTTTC. Residues: CASSPQGAGANVLTF.

The V call is TRBV7-9, the J call TRBJ1-4, with 9 bases lining up with TRBD1. Germline CDR1 is SEHNR and CDR2 is FQNEAQ (reference sequence). The CDR3 runs 15 residues. Germline trimming cut 5 bases from V and 6 bases from J; bases unmatched to any gene: 7. CDR3 bases: TGTGCCAGCAGCCGCAAACAGGGGGCGGATGAAAAACTGTTTTTT. Protein product: CASSRKQGADEKLFF. Supplemented by reference TRBV7-9 and TRBJ1-4, the full variable domain reads DTGVSQNPRHKITKRGQNVTFRCDPISEHNRLYWYRQTLGQGPEFLTYFQNEAQLEKSRLLSDRFSAERPKGSFSTLEIQRTEQGDSAMYLCASSRKQGADEKLFFGSGTQLSVL.

The gene calls are TRBV7-8 and TRBJ1-2, with TRBD1 as a possible D gene (6 bases). The germline V gene encodes CDR1 SGHVS and CDR2 FQNEAQ. The CDR3 extends over 15 amino acids. Trimming pared 5 bases from V and 2 bases from J, leaving 15 bases between. The CDR3 protein is CASSPRGAPNYGYTF. The CDR3 DNA reads TGTGCCAGCAGCCCCCGGGGGGCACCAAACTATGGCTACACCTTC.

V is TRBV4-3 and J is TRBJ2-7; tentative D call: TRBD1 (6 bases). The CDR3 totals 15 residues. Germline V gives CDR1 LGHNA, CDR2 YSLEER. The V gene lost 4 bases and the J gene lost 1 base, with 14 bases spanning the gap. The CDR3 DNA reads as TGCGCCAGCAGCCGAACCACGACAGGATCCTACGAGCAGTACTTC. Encoded protein: CASSRTTTGSYEQYF.